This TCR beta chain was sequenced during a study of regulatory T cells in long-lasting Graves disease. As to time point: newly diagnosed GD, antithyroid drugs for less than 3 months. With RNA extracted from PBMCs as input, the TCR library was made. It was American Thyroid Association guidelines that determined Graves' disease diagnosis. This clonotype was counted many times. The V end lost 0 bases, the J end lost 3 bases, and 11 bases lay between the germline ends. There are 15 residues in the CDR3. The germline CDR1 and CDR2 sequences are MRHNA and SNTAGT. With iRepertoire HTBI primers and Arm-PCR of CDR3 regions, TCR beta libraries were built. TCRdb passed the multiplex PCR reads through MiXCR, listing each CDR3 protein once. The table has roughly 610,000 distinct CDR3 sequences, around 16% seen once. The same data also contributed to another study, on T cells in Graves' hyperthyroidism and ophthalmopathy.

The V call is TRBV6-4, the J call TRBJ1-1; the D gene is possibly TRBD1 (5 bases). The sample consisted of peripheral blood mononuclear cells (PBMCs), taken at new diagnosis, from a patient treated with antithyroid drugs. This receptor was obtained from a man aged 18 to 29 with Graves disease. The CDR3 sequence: CASSDSSRDDTEAFF. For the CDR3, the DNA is TGTGCCAGCAGTGACTCGAGTAGGGACGACACTGAAGCTTTCTTT.